Listed here is a single TCR beta chain. Its cognate antigen is unknown. Distinct nucleotide sequences in the sample also encode this CDR3. Profiled with immunoSEQ multiplex PCR; TCRdb holds only in-frame clones, not every one. Among 40,000 to 45,000 clones, approximately 86% were seen once, and the ten largest hold 9.5% to 13%. The CDR3 loop spans 10 amino acids. Trimming took 9 bases from V and 3 from J, leaving 6 bases between them. Germline values: CDR1 SNHLY, CDR2 FYNNEI. With baseline, cycle 4 day 1, and cycle 7 day 1 as timepoints, blood was sampled. This entry is derived from a study of OX40 agonist ivuxolimab in advanced cancers. Looking at the study overall: An agonistic human IgG2 monoclonal antibody against OX40 (CD134) was given. Study-level results: No antigen was identified for the clonally expanded peripheral T cells. There was clonal expansion of CD4+ and CD8+ blood T cells by week 6 at 0.1 to 3.0 mg/kg.

The clonotype originates from an adult with an advanced solid tumor such as melanoma, head and neck, liver or kidney cancer. Sequences were derived from CD4+ or CD8+ T cells sorted from blood, sampled in a trial of the OX40 agonist ivuxolimab. This rearrangement joins TRBV2 to TRBJ2-7; TRBD1 might be the D (5 bases). The CDR3 DNA is TGTGCCAGTCAGGGCTACGAGCAGTACTTC. Its protein is CASQGYEQYF.